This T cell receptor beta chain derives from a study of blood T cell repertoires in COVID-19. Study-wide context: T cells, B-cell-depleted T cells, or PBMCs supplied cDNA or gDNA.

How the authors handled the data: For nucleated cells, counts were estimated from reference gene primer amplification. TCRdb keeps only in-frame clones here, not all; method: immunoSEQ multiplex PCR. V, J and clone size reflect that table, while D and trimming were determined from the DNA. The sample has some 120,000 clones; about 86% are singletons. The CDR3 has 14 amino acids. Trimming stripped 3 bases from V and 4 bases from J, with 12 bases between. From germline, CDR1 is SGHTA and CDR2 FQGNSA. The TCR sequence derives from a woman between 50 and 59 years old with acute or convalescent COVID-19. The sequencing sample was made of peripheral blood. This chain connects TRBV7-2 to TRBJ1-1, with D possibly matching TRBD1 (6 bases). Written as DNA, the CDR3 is TGTGCCAGCAGCTTTGGACAGAGGGGCACTGAAGCTTTCTTT. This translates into CASSFGQRGTEAFF.